This T cell receptor beta chain emerged from a study of blood T cells in healthy people across ages. This clonotype occurred a few times. Alongside a J-beta primer mix, a sample-barcoded 5' primer served in a second PCR lasting about 7 to 11 cycles. Via MiXCR, TCRdb re-called the 5' RACE reads, giving one row per CDR3 protein. The sample includes 600,000 to 900,000 distinct CDR3 sequences, roughly 25% of them seen just once. Germline V gene lookup returns CDR1 KGHSH and CDR2 LQKENI. This CDR3 comprises 14 residues. In addition, the sample was reused for a study of T cells of mothers and their children. This second study says: Unrelated mother-child pairs always had slightly, but never significantly, lower normalized overlap than related pairs.

This TCR was recovered from a boy aged 5-17 years in good health. The chain couples TRBV18 to TRBJ2-5; no clear D gene. The J call may be incorrect, as the DNA end agrees better with TRBJ2-7. Sequencing was carried out using blood. The CDR3 sequence: CASSPRDESYEQYF. For the CDR3, the DNA is TGTGCCAGCTCACCAAGGGATGAGTCCTACGAGCAGTACTTC.